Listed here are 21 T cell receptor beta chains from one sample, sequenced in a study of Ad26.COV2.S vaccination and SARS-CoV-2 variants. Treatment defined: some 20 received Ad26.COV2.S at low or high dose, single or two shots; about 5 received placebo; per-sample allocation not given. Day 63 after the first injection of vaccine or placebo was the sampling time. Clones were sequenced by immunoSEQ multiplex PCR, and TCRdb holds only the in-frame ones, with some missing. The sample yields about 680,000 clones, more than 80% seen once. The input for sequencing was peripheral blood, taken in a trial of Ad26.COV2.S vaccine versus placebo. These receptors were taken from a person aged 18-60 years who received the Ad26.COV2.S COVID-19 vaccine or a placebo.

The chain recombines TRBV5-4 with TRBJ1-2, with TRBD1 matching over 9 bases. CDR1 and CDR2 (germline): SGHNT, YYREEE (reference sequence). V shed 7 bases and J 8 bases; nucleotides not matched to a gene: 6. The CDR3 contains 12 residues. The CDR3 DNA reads TGTGCCAGCGCCGGACAGGGGCGGGGCTACACCTTC. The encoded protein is CASAGQGRGYTF.

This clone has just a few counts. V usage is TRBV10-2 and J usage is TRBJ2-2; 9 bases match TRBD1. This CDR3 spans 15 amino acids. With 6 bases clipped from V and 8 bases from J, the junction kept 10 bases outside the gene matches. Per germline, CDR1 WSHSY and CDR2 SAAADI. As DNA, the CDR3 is TGCGCCAGCAGGGGGACAGGGAACGATAAGGGGGAGCTGTTTTTT. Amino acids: CASRGTGNDKGELFF.

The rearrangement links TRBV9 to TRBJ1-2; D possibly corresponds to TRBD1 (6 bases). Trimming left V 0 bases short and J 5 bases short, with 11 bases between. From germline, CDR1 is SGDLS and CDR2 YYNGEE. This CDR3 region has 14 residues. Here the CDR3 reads CASSVAPGAYGYTF. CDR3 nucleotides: TGTGCCAGCAGCGTAGCTCCGGGGGCATATGGCTACACCTTC.

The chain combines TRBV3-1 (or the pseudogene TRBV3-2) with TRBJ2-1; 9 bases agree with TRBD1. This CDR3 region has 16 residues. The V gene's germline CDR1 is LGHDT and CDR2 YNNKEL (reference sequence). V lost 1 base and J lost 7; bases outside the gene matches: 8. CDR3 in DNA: TGTGCCAGCAGCCAAGGGCACAGGGGGCAGGTGAATGAGCAGTTCTTC. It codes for CASSQGHRGQVNEQFF.

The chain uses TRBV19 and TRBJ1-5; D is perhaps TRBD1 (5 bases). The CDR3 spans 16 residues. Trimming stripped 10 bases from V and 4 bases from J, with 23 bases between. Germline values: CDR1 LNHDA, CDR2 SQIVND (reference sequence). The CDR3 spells CATPKPPQGRNQPQHF. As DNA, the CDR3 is TGTGCCACCCCAAAACCCCCCCAGGGTCGAAATCAGCCCCAGCATTTT.

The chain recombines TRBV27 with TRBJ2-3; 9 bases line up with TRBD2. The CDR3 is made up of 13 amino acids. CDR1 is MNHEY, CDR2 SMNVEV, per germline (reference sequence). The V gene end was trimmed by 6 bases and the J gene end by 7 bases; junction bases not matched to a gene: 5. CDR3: CASRSGGRYTQYF. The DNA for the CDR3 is TGTGCCAGCAGAAGCGGGGGGCGGTATACGCAGTATTTT.

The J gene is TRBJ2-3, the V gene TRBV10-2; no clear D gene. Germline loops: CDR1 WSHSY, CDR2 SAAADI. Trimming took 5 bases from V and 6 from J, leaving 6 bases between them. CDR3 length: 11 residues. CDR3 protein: CASSWGDTQYF. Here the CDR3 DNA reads TGCGCCAGCAGTTGGGGTGATACGCAGTATTTT.

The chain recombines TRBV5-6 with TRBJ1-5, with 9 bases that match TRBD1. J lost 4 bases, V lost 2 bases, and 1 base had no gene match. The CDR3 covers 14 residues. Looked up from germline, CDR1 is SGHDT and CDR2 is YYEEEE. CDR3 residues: CASSFGQGNQPQHF. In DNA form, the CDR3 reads TGTGCCAGCAGCTTCGGACAGGGGAATCAGCCCCAGCATTTT.

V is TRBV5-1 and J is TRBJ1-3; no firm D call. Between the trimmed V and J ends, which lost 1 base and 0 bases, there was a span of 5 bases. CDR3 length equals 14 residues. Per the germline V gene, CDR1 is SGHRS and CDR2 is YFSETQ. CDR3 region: CASSLTDSGNTIYF. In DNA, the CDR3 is TGCGCCAGCAGCTTGACAGACTCTGGAAACACCATATATTTT.

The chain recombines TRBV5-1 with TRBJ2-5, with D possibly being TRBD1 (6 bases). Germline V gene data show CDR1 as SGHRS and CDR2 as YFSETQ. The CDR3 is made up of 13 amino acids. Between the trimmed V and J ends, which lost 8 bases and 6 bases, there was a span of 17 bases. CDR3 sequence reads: CASFQGSGKTQYF. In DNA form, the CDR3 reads TGCGCCAGTTTTCAGGGGAGCGGCAAGACCCAGTACTTC.

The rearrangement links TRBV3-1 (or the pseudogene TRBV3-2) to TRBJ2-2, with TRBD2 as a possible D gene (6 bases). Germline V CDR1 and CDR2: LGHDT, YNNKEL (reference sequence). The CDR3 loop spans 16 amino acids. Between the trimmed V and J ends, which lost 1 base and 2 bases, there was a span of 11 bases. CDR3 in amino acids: CASSQGPGGNTGELFF. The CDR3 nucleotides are TGTGCCAGCAGCCAAGGTCCCGGGGGAAACACCGGGGAGCTGTTTTTT.

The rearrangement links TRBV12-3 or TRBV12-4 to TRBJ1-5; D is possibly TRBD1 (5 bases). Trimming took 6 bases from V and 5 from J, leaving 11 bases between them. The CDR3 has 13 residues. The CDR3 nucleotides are TGTGCCAGCAGCCCGGACACTTATCAGCCCCAGCATTTT. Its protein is CASSPDTYQPQHF.

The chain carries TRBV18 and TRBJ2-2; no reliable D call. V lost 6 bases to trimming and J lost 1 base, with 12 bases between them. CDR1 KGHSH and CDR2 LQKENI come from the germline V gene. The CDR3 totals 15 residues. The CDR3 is CASSPADLNTGELFF. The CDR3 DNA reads TGTGCCAGCTCCCCAGCAGACTTGAACACCGGGGAGCTGTTTTTT.

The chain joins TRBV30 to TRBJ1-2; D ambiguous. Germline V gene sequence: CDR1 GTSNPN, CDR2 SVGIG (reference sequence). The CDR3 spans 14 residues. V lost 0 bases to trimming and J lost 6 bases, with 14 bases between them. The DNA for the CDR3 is TGTGCCTGGAGTGTACTCGACATCGGTAATGGCTACACCTTC. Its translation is CAWSVLDIGNGYTF.

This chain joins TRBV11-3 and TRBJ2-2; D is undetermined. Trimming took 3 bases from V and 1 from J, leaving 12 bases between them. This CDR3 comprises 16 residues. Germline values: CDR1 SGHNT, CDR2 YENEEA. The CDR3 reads CASSFQARRNTGELFF. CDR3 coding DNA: TGTGCCAGCAGCTTCCAAGCTCGCCGGAACACCGGGGAGCTGTTTTTT.

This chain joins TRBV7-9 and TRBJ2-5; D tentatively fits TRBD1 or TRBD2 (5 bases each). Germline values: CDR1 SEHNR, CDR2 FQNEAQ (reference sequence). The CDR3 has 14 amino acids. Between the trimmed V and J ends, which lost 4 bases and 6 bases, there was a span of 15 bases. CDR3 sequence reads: CASSSNGAVKTQYF. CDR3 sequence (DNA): TGTGCCAGCAGCTCAAACGGGGCCGTGAAGACCCAGTACTTC.

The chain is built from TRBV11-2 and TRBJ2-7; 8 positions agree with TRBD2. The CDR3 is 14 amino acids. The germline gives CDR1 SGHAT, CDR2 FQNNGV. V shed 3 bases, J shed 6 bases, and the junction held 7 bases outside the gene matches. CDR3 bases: TGTGCCAGCAGCTTTCAAGCGGGAGTAACCGAGCAGTACTTC. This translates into CASSFQAGVTEQYF.

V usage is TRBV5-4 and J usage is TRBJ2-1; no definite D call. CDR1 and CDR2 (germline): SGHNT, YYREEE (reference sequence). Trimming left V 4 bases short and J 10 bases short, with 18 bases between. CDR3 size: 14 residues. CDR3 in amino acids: CASSPELAVREQFF. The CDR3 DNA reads TGTGCCAGCAGCCCGGAACTCGCCGTCAGGGAGCAGTTCTTC. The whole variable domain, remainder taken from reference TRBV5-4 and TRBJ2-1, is ETGVTQSPTHLIKTRGQQVTLRCSSQSGHNTVSWYQQALGQGPQFIFQYYREEENGRGNFPPRFSGLQFPNYSSELNVNALELDDSALYLCASSPELAVREQFFGPGTRLTVL.

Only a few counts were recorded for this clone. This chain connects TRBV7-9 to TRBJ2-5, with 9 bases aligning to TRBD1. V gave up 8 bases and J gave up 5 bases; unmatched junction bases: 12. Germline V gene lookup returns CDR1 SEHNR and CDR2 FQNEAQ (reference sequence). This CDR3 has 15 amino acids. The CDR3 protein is CASSWPGQGWETQYF. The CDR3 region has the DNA TGTGCCAGCTCGTGGCCGGGACAGGGATGGGAGACCCAGTACTTC. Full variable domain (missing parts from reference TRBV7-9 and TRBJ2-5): DTGVSQNPRHKITKRGQNVTFRCDPISEHNRLYWYRQTLGQGPEFLTYFQNEAQLEKSRLLSDRFSAERPKGSFSTLEIQRTEQGDSAMYLCASSWPGQGWETQYFGPGTRLLVL.

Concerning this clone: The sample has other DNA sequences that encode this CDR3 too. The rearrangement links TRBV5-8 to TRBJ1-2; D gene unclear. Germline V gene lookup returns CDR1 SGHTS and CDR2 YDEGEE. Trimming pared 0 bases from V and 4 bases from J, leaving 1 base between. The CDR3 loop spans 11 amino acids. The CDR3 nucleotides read TGTGCCAGCAGCTTGGCCTATGGCTACACCTTC. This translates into CASSLAYGYTF.

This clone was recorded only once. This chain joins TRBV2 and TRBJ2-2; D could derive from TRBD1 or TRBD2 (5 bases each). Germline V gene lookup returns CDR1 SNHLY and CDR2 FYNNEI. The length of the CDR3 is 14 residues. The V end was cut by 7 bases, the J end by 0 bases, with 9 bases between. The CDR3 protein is CASTGTTNTGELFF. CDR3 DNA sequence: TGTGCCAGCACAGGGACGACGAACACCGGGGAGCTGTTTTTT.